The next 32 T cell receptor beta chains were all read from a single sample in a study of CD8 T cells in ankylosing spondylitis. General study findings and limits: The study identified a TCR beta motif of roughly eight highly homologous variants that appeared characteristic of ankylosing spondylitis blood.

Antigens for these TCRs are unknown. TCRdb reprocessed the 5' RACE reads via MiXCR and lists one record per CDR3 protein. The sample contains about 400,000 distinct CDR3 sequences, around 24% of which appear only once. Source material: blood, either unsorted or a sorted T cell fraction (not recorded which). The source of these receptors is a male donor with ankylosing spondylitis.

CDR3 sequence: CSARPSLAGTDTQYF. The DNA for the CDR3 is TGCAGTGCTAGACCCTCACTAGCGGGCACAGATACGCAGTATTTT. The rearrangement uses TRBV20-1 and TRBJ2-3; 8 bases match TRBD2. The CDR3 spans 15 residues. The germline CDR1 and CDR2 sequences are DFQATT and SNEGSKA (reference sequence). J was trimmed by 1 base and V by 2 bases; bases with no gene match: 5.

The chain recombines TRBV5-1 with TRBJ2-2; D call uncertain. Germline CDR1 reads SGHRS; CDR2 reads YFSETQ. This CDR3 has 14 amino acids. V shed 4 bases and J shed 4 bases, with 11 bases lying between them. The CDR3 is CASSADGSTGELFF. Here the CDR3 DNA reads TGCGCCAGCAGCGCTGACGGAAGCACCGGGGAGCTGTTTTTT. Using reference TRBV5-1 and TRBJ2-2 for the parts outside the CDR3, the full variable domain is KAGVTQTPRYLIKTRGQQVTLSCSPISGHRSVSWYQQTPGQGLQFLFEYFSETQRNKGNFPGRFSGRQFSNSRSEMNVSTLELGDSALYLCASSADGSTGELFFGEGSRLTVL.

The rearrangement joins TRBV5-6 to TRBJ2-3; 14 bases align to TRBD2. The trim removed 0 bases at V and 2 bases at J, leaving 5 bases unmatched. CDR3 length: 18 residues. The germline V gene has CDR1 SGHDT and CDR2 YYEEEE. CDR3: CASSLGLAGGTYTDTQYF. CDR3 nucleotides: TGTGCCAGCAGCTTGGGACTAGCGGGAGGGACCTACACAGATACGCAGTATTTT.

The chain couples TRBV27 to TRBJ2-5; TRBD1 aligns across 8 bases. The CDR3 extends over 16 amino acids. V was clipped by 10 bases and J by 5 bases; unmatched bases: 18. The germline CDR1 and CDR2 sequences are MNHEY and SMNVEV (reference sequence). The CDR3 sequence is CATQFSSRGLLETQYF. CDR3 nucleotide sequence: TGTGCCACGCAATTCAGCTCCAGGGGGCTACTGGAGACCCAGTACTTC.

This clonotype came up a few times. The chain employs TRBV7-2 and TRBJ1-5; D remains ambiguous. Trimming took 5 bases from V and 2 from J, leaving 13 bases between them. Germline CDR1 SGHTA, CDR2 FQGNSA. This CDR3 comprises 15 residues. CDR3 sequence: CASSTLASGNQPQHF. The CDR3 DNA reads TGTGCCAGCAGCACCCTTGCTTCGGGCAATCAGCCCCAGCATTTT.

This clonotype turned up a few times. The V and J genes are TRBV12-3 or TRBV12-4 and TRBJ2-3; 12 bases map to TRBD2. V lost 2 bases to trimming and J lost 3 bases; unmatched junction nucleotides: 6. This CDR3 is 17 amino acids long. CDR3 in amino acids: CASSLKTSGSRTDTQYF. CDR3 DNA: TGTGCCAGCAGTTTAAAGACTAGCGGGAGTAGGACAGATACGCAGTATTTT.

This clonotype was seen ten or more times. V usage is TRBV5-1 and J usage is TRBJ1-1; no reliable D call. The CDR3 has 15 residues. The germline V gene has CDR1 SGHRS and CDR2 YFSETQ. Trimming stripped 7 bases from V and 0 bases from J, with 16 bases between. The CDR3 is CASLPGPQMNTEAFF. As DNA, the CDR3 is TGCGCCAGCCTTCCGGGTCCACAGATGAACACTGAAGCTTTCTTT.

The V and J genes are TRBV5-1 and TRBJ1-1, with TRBD1 matching over 7 bases. V lost 4 bases and J lost 0; bases outside the gene matches: 3. Germline CDR1 reads SGHRS; CDR2 reads YFSETQ. This CDR3 region has 14 residues. The CDR3 region has the DNA TGCGCCAGCAGCGTCGGGACAGTGAACACTGAAGCTTTCTTT. Residues: CASSVGTVNTEAFF.

This clonotype was picked up a small number of times. The chain uses TRBV29-1 and TRBJ2-1; D is perhaps TRBD2 (5 bases). Trimming removed 6 bases from V and 4 bases from J, with 13 bases in between. The length of the CDR3 is 13 residues. Germline CDR1 reads SQVTM; CDR2 reads ANQGSEA. The CDR3 DNA reads TGCAGCGTCAGACTAAGCGAGTACAATGAGCAGTTCTTC. This translates into CSVRLSEYNEQFF.

This clonotype was seen a handful of times. The genes are TRBV10-3 and TRBJ2-4; D not certain. The CDR3 is 14 amino acids. V was trimmed by 2 bases and J by 4 bases, leaving 9 bases between them. The germline V gene encodes CDR1 ENHRY and CDR2 SYGVKD. CDR3 coding DNA: TGTGCCATCAGTGAGGCCGAGAGGAAAAACATTCAGTACTTC. Its translation: CAISEAERKNIQYF.

The chain couples TRBV4-2 to TRBJ1-1; possible D gene TRBD1, 6 bases. The germline V gene encodes CDR1 LGHNA and CDR2 YNFKEQ. This CDR3 region has 15 residues. V dropped 1 base and J dropped 1 base, with 10 bases sitting between them. Here the CDR3 DNA reads TGTGCCAGCAGCCAAGGGCGGGGACAGAACACTGAAGCTTTCTTT. Translated, it gives CASSQGRGQNTEAFF.

This clonotype was detected only a few times. V and J are TRBV13 and TRBJ2-7; D gene ambiguous. The germline gives CDR1 PRHDT, CDR2 FYEKMQ (reference sequence). Deletions cut 2 bases from V and 0 bases from J, with 17 bases between. The CDR3 runs 17 residues. The CDR3: CASSLWGGTTNSYEQYF. In DNA, the CDR3 is TGTGCCAGCAGCTTATGGGGTGGAACAACTAACTCCTACGAGCAGTACTTC.

This clonotype has a handful of counts. The chain carries TRBV15 and TRBJ1-4; possible D gene TRBD1, 6 bases. Germline V gene lookup returns CDR1 LNHNV and CDR2 YYDKDF (reference sequence). V was pared by 3 bases and J by 8 bases, with 19 bases between. The length of the CDR3 is 16 residues. The CDR3 loop is CATSRGNRDLGEKLFF. The CDR3 bases are TGTGCCACCAGCAGGGGGAACAGGGATCTGGGGGAAAAACTGTTTTTT. Based on the CDR3 plus reference TRBV15 and TRBJ1-4, the full variable domain is DAMVIQNPRYQVTQFGKPVTLSCSQTLNHNVMYWYQQKSSQAPKLLFHYYDKDFNNEADTPDNFQSRRPNTSFCFLDIRSPGLGDTAMYLCATSRGNRDLGEKLFFGSGTQLSVL.

This chain links TRBV3-1 with TRBJ2-7; D might be TRBD2 (6 bases). CDR1 and CDR2 (germline): LGHDT, YNNKEL (reference sequence). The ends were cut back, 2 bases at V and 3 bases at J, with 11 bases in the middle. The CDR3 totals 14 residues. CDR3 residues: CASSQLRRDYEQYF. The DNA of the CDR3 is TGTGCCAGCAGCCAATTGCGGAGGGACTACGAGCAGTACTTC.

A few counts support this clonotype. CDR3 sequence: CSARDVYEQYF. The CDR3 DNA reads as TGCAGTGCTAGAGATGTCTACGAGCAGTACTTC. The chain employs TRBV20-1 and TRBJ2-7; D gene uncertain. The CDR3 extends over 11 amino acids. Trimming shortened V by 0 bases and J by 3 bases, and 3 bases separated the two germline ends. CDR1 DFQATT and CDR2 SNEGSKA come from the germline V gene (reference sequence).

This clonotype was observed a handful of times. The J gene is TRBJ2-5, the V gene TRBV28; 11 bases align to TRBD2. With 5 bases clipped from V and 4 bases from J, the junction kept 6 bases outside the gene matches. Germline V gene sequence: CDR1 MDHEN, CDR2 SYDVKM. The CDR3 runs to 15 residues. The chain's CDR3 is CASSVASGRRETQYF. CDR3 nucleotides: TGTGCCAGCAGTGTGGCTAGCGGGAGGAGAGAGACCCAGTACTTC.

This clonotype came up a few times. The rearrangement joins TRBV6-2 or TRBV6-3 to TRBJ2-3; tentative D call: TRBD2 (6 bases). Trimming took off 7 bases at V and 8 bases at J, with 19 bases between the two ends. This CDR3 region has 14 residues. The germline gives CDR1 MNHEY, CDR2 SVGEGT. For the CDR3, the DNA is TGTGCCAGCAAATGGGAACGGGAGTCCAGTACGCAGTATTTT. It specifies CASKWERESSTQYF.

This clonotype was detected ten times or more. The rearrangement uses TRBV12-3 or TRBV12-4 and TRBJ2-7; 7 bases are shared with TRBD1. The CDR3 is made up of 14 amino acids. The V and J ends lost 6 bases and 2 bases, in that order; junction bases with no gene match: 7. The CDR3, as DNA: TGTGCCAGCAGGACATCCGGGACAGCCTACGAGCAGTACTTC. This codes for CASRTSGTAYEQYF.

The chain has TRBV20-1 and TRBJ1-5; D unclear. The CDR3 length is 13 residues. The V end was cut by 1 base, the J end by 6 bases, with 10 bases between. Germline assignment: CDR1 DFQATT and CDR2 SNEGSKA (reference sequence). CDR3 residues: CSARAHYSQPQHF. DNA of the CDR3: TGCAGTGCTAGAGCGCATTACAGTCAGCCCCAGCATTTT.

This clonotype was counted a few times. The chain couples TRBV15 to TRBJ2-5, with D perhaps being TRBD1 or TRBD2 (6 bases each). V lost 2 bases and J lost 5, with 12 bases in between. Germline CDR1 is LNHNV and CDR2 is YYDKDF (reference sequence). The CDR3 consists of 14 residues. This CDR3 reads CATSRRQEGETQYF. The CDR3 coding sequence is TGTGCCACCAGCAGACGACAGGAGGGGGAGACCCAGTACTTC.

This chain's CDR3 is CASSGRGRSSYNEQFF. As DNA, the CDR3 is TGTGCCAGCAGCGGCCGGGGGAGGAGCTCCTACAATGAGCAGTTCTTC. The J gene is TRBJ2-1, the V gene TRBV7-2, with D possibly matching TRBD2 (6 bases). V lost 5 bases, J lost 0 bases, and 14 bases lay in between. Germline-derived CDR1 and CDR2 are SGHTA and FQGNSA. The CDR3 loop spans 16 amino acids.

This clonotype was observed a few times. This chain uses TRBV7-8 with TRBJ1-1; tentatively, D is TRBD1 (5 bases). CDR1 is SGHVS and CDR2 is FQNEAQ in the germline V gene. This CDR3 contains 16 residues. V shed 5 bases and J shed 4 bases, with 20 bases lying between them. The CDR3 loop reads CASSPLPRAGSTEAFF. The CDR3 DNA is TGTGCCAGCAGCCCCCTCCCCCGTGCAGGGTCCACTGAAGCTTTCTTT. Looking up the rest from reference TRBV7-8 and TRBJ1-1 gives the full variable domain: GAGVSQSPRYKVAKRGQDVALRCDPISGHVSLFWYQQALGQGPEFLTYFQNEAQLDKSGLPSDRFFAERPEGSVSTLKIQRTQQEDSAVYLCASSPLPRAGSTEAFFGQGTRLTVV.

The CDR3 coding sequence is TGCGCCAGCAGCTCAACCCGGACAGGGGGCTTCGGGGAGCTGTTTTTT. This codes for CASSSTRTGGFGELFF. The genes are TRBV5-1 and TRBJ2-2; 11 nucleotides agree with TRBD1. Looked up from germline, CDR1 is SGHRS and CDR2 is YFSETQ. V shed 3 bases and J 7 bases; nucleotides not matched to a gene: 8. The CDR3 is 16 residues long.

This rearrangement joins TRBV20-1 to TRBJ2-1, with a weak D call TRBD2 (5 bases). The CDR3 sequence is 14 residues long. Trimming stripped 5 bases from V and 0 bases from J, with 11 bases between. Per germline, CDR1 DFQATT and CDR2 SNEGSKA (reference sequence). CDR3 residues: CSAQHGSSYNEQFF. The CDR3 DNA reads as TGCAGTGCTCAACATGGGAGCTCCTACAATGAGCAGTTCTTC.

In this sample, this clonotype turned up many times. V usage is TRBV12-3 or TRBV12-4 and J usage is TRBJ1-6, with no clear D. Trimming pared 7 bases from V and 10 bases from J, leaving 20 bases between. This CDR3 has 15 residues. Here the CDR3 reads CASTQDPLGRSPLHF. The CDR3 DNA sequence: TGTGCCAGCACCCAGGATCCCTTGGGAAGATCACCCCTCCACTTT.

The CDR3 reads CASSIRDTQYF. For the CDR3, the DNA is TGTGCCAGTAGTATTCGAGATACGCAGTATTTT. This rearrangement joins TRBV19 to TRBJ2-3; D unresolved. With 3 bases removed from V and 5 bases from J, the gap between germline ends came to 3 bases. The CDR3 runs to 11 residues. The V gene's germline CDR1 is LNHDA and CDR2 SQIVND (reference sequence).

V and J are TRBV7-9 and TRBJ1-1; D may be TRBD1 (5 bases). Looked up from germline, CDR1 is SEHNR and CDR2 is FQNEAQ (reference sequence). With 7 bases removed from V and 7 bases from J, the gap between germline ends came to 16 bases. The CDR3 totals 13 residues. The CDR3 coding sequence is TGTGCCAGCATCTCATTGGGGGTCGGTGAAGCTTTCTTT. This translates into CASISLGVGEAFF.

Only a few counts were recorded for this clonotype. The rearrangement joins TRBV20-1 to TRBJ2-5, with 13 bases lining up with TRBD2. The CDR3 runs to 16 residues. Trimming took 3 bases from V and 2 from J; bases not matched to a gene: 6. Germline V lookup: CDR1 DFQATT, CDR2 SNEGSKA (reference sequence). CDR3: CSARGALAGGQETQYF. Here the CDR3 DNA reads TGCAGTGCTAGGGGAGCACTAGCGGGGGGGCAAGAGACCCAGTACTTC.

This clonotype showed up just once. This rearrangement joins TRBV19 to TRBJ2-4; D possibly matches TRBD1 or TRBD2 (5 bases each). The V end was cut by 5 bases, the J end by 6 bases, with 11 bases between. Germline V gene lookup returns CDR1 LNHDA and CDR2 SQIVND (reference sequence). The CDR3 has 13 amino acids. This chain's CDR3 is CASSFSGGNIQYF. The CDR3 nucleotides read TGTGCCAGTAGTTTCAGTGGGGGAAACATTCAGTACTTC.

This clonotype was observed a handful of times. This chain links TRBV6-2 or TRBV6-3 with TRBJ2-2, with D tentatively TRBD1 (6 bases). The germline V gene encodes CDR1 MNHEY and CDR2 SVGEGT. This CDR3 region has 14 residues. With 5 bases removed from V and 4 bases from J, the gap between germline ends came to 11 bases. CDR3 coding DNA: TGTGCCAGCAGTAACAGGGACCGCACCGGGGAGCTGTTTTTT. Its protein product is CASSNRDRTGELFF.

CDR3 amino acids: CASSLSGGTEGTQYF. The CDR3 region has the DNA TGTGCCAGCAGTTTAAGTGGGGGGACGGAGGGGACCCAGTACTTC. The rearrangement uses TRBV28 and TRBJ2-5; TRBD2 is a possible D gene (6 bases). Germline CDR1 is MDHEN and CDR2 is SYDVKM. Trimming cost V 2 bases and J 7 bases, with 17 bases left between them. The length of the CDR3 is 15 residues.

This chain joins TRBV7-9 and TRBJ1-1; a weak D match, TRBD1 (5 bases). Looked up from germline, CDR1 is SEHNR and CDR2 is FQNEAQ (reference sequence). Trimming shortened V by 5 bases and J by 2 bases, and 15 bases separated the two germline ends. The CDR3 covers 15 residues. CDR3 DNA sequence: TGTGCCAGCAGCCCCCGGCAGGGATCTAACACTGAAGCTTTCTTT. It translates to CASSPRQGSNTEAFF. Supplemented by reference TRBV7-9 and TRBJ1-1, the full variable domain reads DTGVSQNPRHKITKRGQNVTFRCDPISEHNRLYWYRQTLGQGPEFLTYFQNEAQLEKSRLLSDRFSAERPKGSFSTLEIQRTEQGDSAMYLCASSPRQGSNTEAFFGQGTRLTVV.